Below, 14 T cell receptor beta chains from the same sample are listed, as sequenced in a study of cytomegalovirus exposure and HLA in healthy donors. The PCR had 60 Vbeta and 13 Jbeta primers. Measured with immunoSEQ multiplex PCR; TCRdb has only the in-frame clones, and not every one. The sample has 150,000 to 200,000 clones, about 77% seen once. The sample comprised PBMCs. These receptor sequences come from a woman between 25 and 40 years old in good health and CMV-seropositive.

Only a few counts were recorded for this clone. The chain couples TRBV19 to TRBJ2-1, with D tentatively TRBD1 (5 bases). Germline V gives CDR1 LNHDA, CDR2 SQIVND (reference sequence). V was cut by 7 bases and J by 8 bases, with 12 bases left in between. The CDR3 consists of 12 residues. CDR3 protein: CASKGRRDEQFF. The CDR3 bases are TGTGCCAGTAAGGGCCGCAGGGATGAGCAGTTCTTC.

The V call is TRBV2, the J call TRBJ2-5, with unresolved D. The CDR3 consists of 13 residues. Germline V gene sequence: CDR1 SNHLY, CDR2 FYNNEI. Trimming took off 1 base at V and 5 bases at J, with 8 bases between the two ends. The CDR3 DNA reads as TGTGCCAGCAGTGAAGATACCAGGGAGACCCAGTACTTC. Translated, it gives CASSEDTRETQYF.

J is TRBJ2-3 and V is TRBV28, with D hard to call. The CDR3 is 14 amino acids. Per the germline V gene, CDR1 is MDHEN and CDR2 is SYDVKM. V lost 11 bases and J 0 bases, leaving 15 bases between the germline ends. The CDR3 nucleotides are TGTGCCGTGAAAGGTGCGGATAGCACAGATACGCAGTATTTT. This encodes CAVKGADSTDTQYF. Drawing the rest from reference TRBV28 and TRBJ2-3, the complete variable domain is DVKVTQSSRYLVKRTGEKVFLECVQDMDHENMFWYRQDPGLGLRLIYFSYDVKMKEKGDIPEGYSVSREKKERFSLILESASTNQTSMYLCAVKGADSTDTQYFGPGTRLTVL.

The rearrangement joins TRBV6-5 to TRBJ2-2; D gene uncertain. Germline V gene data show CDR1 as MNHEY and CDR2 as SVGAGI. V shed 4 bases and J shed 6 bases, with 9 bases lying between them. This CDR3 spans 13 amino acids. The CDR3 nucleotides read TGTGCCAGCAGTTTTAGCTCAGCCGGGGAGCTGTTTTTT. Encoded protein: CASSFSSAGELFF.

The V gene is TRBV4-3, the J gene TRBJ2-7, with D unresolved. The V gene lost 0 bases and the J gene lost 0 bases, with 6 bases spanning the gap. Per germline, CDR1 LGHNA and CDR2 YSLEER. The CDR3 is 14 amino acids. CDR3 nucleotides: TGCGCCAGCAGCCAAGAGACTCCCTCCTACGAGCAGTACTTC. Residues: CASSQETPSYEQYF.

The chain couples TRBV4-3 to TRBJ1-1; D ambiguous. Germline values: CDR1 LGHNA, CDR2 YSLEER. V dropped 0 bases and J dropped 1 base, with 9 bases sitting between them. The CDR3 totals 15 residues. CDR3 sequence reads: CASSQDPRGNTEAFF. The DNA of the CDR3 is TGCGCCAGCAGCCAAGATCCCCGGGGGAACACTGAAGCTTTCTTT.

The chain couples TRBV7-6 to TRBJ1-5, with D tentatively TRBD1 (6 bases). V was pared by 2 bases and J by 2 bases, with 10 bases between. Germline V gene sequence: CDR1 SGHVS, CDR2 FNYEAQ. The CDR3 is 15 amino acids. The CDR3 nucleotides read TGTGCCAGCAGCTTAAGCAGGGGTGGCAATCAGCCCCAGCATTTT. Its translation is CASSLSRGGNQPQHF. The whole variable domain, remainder taken from reference TRBV7-6 and TRBJ1-5, is GAGVSQSPRYKVTKRGQDVALRCDPISGHVSLYWYRQALGQGPEFLTYFNYEAQQDKSGLPNDRFSAERPEGSISTLTIQRTEQRDSAMYRCASSLSRGGNQPQHFGDGTRLSIL.

The rearrangement uses TRBV7-2 and TRBJ1-2; TRBD1 agrees at 7 bases. The V gene's germline CDR1 is SGHTA and CDR2 FQGNSA. This CDR3 region has 13 residues. With 9 bases clipped from V and 5 bases from J, the junction kept 9 bases outside the gene matches. CDR3 protein: CASTTGTGYGYTF. DNA for the CDR3: TGTGCCAGTACGACAGGGACGGGGTATGGCTACACCTTC.

The chain couples TRBV7-3 to TRBJ2-6; D gene ambiguous. The ends were cut back, 6 bases at V and 0 bases at J, with 9 bases in the middle. In germline, CDR1 is SGHTA, CDR2 FQGTGA. This CDR3 has 15 residues. The chain's CDR3 is CASSSGSSGANVLTF. The CDR3, as DNA: TGTGCCAGCAGTTCCGGTAGCTCTGGGGCCAACGTCCTGACTTTC.

This clone was picked up a small number of times. V gene TRBV30 combines with J gene TRBJ2-4, with 16 bases fitting TRBD2. In germline, CDR1 is GTSNPN, CDR2 SVGIG (reference sequence). The CDR3 has 16 residues. The V segment lost 2 bases and the J segment 4 bases; nucleotides outside the gene matches: 2. The CDR3 bases are TGTGCCTGGAGTAGGGGACTAGCGGGGGGGAAAAACATTCAGTACTTC. Translation: CAWSRGLAGGKNIQYF. Looking up the rest from reference TRBV30 and TRBJ2-4 gives the full variable domain: SQTIHQWPATLVQPVGSPLSLECTVEGTSNPNLYWYRQAAGRGLQLLFYSVGIGQISSEVPQNLSASRPQDRQFILSSKKLLLSDSGFYLCAWSRGLAGGKNIQYFGAGTRLSVL.

The rearrangement uses TRBV2 and TRBJ1-2; 7 bases are shared with TRBD1. Trimming removed 2 bases from V and 7 bases from J; junction bases left unmatched: 7. This CDR3 region has 14 residues. Germline V CDR1 and CDR2: SNHLY, FYNNEI. The CDR3: CASSERTGQSGYTF. The CDR3 DNA is TGTGCCAGCAGTGAAAGGACAGGTCAAAGTGGCTACACCTTC.

This rearrangement joins TRBV7-2 to TRBJ1-3; unclear D gene. Germline lookup yields CDR1 SGHTA and CDR2 FQGNSA. This CDR3 has 16 residues. Trimming removed 3 bases from V and 0 bases from J, with 12 bases in between. The CDR3 sequence is CASSLQALSSGNTIYF. DNA for the CDR3: TGTGCCAGCAGCTTGCAGGCCCTCTCCTCTGGAAACACCATATATTTT.

The chain combines TRBV27 with TRBJ2-7, with a possible D match to TRBD1 (6 bases). V was cut by 6 bases and J by 3 bases, with 30 bases left in between. The CDR3 is 19 amino acids. Germline V gives CDR1 MNHEY, CDR2 SMNVEV (reference sequence). Here the CDR3 DNA reads TGTGCCAGCAGCCATCTGGTAACTGGCCGGACAGCCCCTGGCTACGAGCAGTACTTC. It is translated as CASSHLVTGRTAPGYEQYF.

This clone came up a few times. This chain connects TRBV10-3 to TRBJ2-7; possibly TRBD2 for D (7 bases). There are 13 residues in the CDR3. Germline V gene sequence: CDR1 ENHRY, CDR2 SYGVKD. Trimming took off 10 bases at V and 6 bases at J, with 19 bases between the two ends. The CDR3, as DNA: TGTGCCACCCTGGGGGGGGGCGCGTCCGAGCAGTACTTC. Residues: CATLGGGASEQYF.